These 27 T cell receptor beta chains were all obtained from the same sample, sequenced in a study of T cell changes during pregnancy in multiple sclerosis. Clones were read by immunoSEQ multiplex PCR, and TCRdb kept only the in-frame ones, dropping some. The repertoire holds over 30,000 clones, with roughly 92% as singletons. Specimen: PBMCs (not recorded whether the cells were cultured). These receptors originate from a female donor with multiple sclerosis, enrolled in a pregnancy study.

The chain couples TRBV4-1 to TRBJ2-2; possibly TRBD1 or TRBD2 for D (5 bases each). Germline V lookup: CDR1 MGHRA, CDR2 YSYEKL. The CDR3 runs 15 residues. Trimming stripped 0 bases from V and 6 bases from J, with 11 bases between. The CDR3 DNA follows: TGCGCCAGCAGCCAAGAGGTTCGGGACCCCGGGGAGCTGTTTTTT. Amino acids: CASSQEVRDPGELFF.

The chain recombines TRBV28 with TRBJ1-1, with 7 bases lining up with TRBD1. The CDR3 spans 15 residues. V gave up 8 bases and J gave up 4 bases; unmatched junction bases: 13. The V gene's germline CDR1 is MDHEN and CDR2 SYDVKM. The CDR3 bases are TGTGCCAGCTCTTATGTCAGGGGGACGTCCACTGAAGCTTTCTTT. Translated, it gives CASSYVRGTSTEAFF.

Concerning this clone: At one of its ends the junction is not consistent with the germline gene, which may arise from a read error. This chain joins TRBV7-7 and TRBJ2-5; the match to TRBD2 covers 7 bases. Per the germline V gene, CDR1 is SSHAT and CDR2 is FNYEAQ (reference sequence). The CDR3 spans 16 residues. CDR3 amino acids: CASSSGLPTGGETQYF. The CDR3 nucleotides are TGTGCTAGCAGTTCGGGACTACCAACGGGGGGAGAGACCCAGTACTTC. The entire variable domain, with the rest obtained from reference TRBV7-7 and TRBJ2-5, is as follows: GAGVSQSPRYKVTKRGQDVTLRCDPISSHATLYWYQQALGQGPEFLTYFNYEAQPDKSGLPSDRFSAERPEGSISTLTIQRTEQRDSAMYRCASSSGLPTGGETQYFGPGTRLLVL.

The V call is TRBV7-3, the J call TRBJ2-5; 10 bases are a match to TRBD1. Losses at the gene ends were 5 bases for V and 5 bases for J; bases not matched to a gene: 8. The CDR3 runs to 15 residues. Per the germline V gene, CDR1 is SGHTA and CDR2 is FQGTGA. In DNA form, the CDR3 reads TGTGCCAGCAGCCCGGGGACAGGGGTTGGGGAGACCCAGTACTTC. Translated: CASSPGTGVGETQYF.

This clone was seen a single time. The V call is TRBV18, the J call TRBJ2-6; 8 bases align to TRBD1. V trimming: 3 bases; J trimming: 0 bases; junction bases outside the gene matches: 7. CDR3 length: 18 residues. Germline-derived CDR1 and CDR2 are KGHSH and LQKENI. Here the CDR3 reads CASSPGQGRPSGANVLTF. The CDR3 DNA follows: TGTGCCAGCTCACCCGGACAGGGTCGACCCTCTGGGGCCAACGTCCTGACTTTC.

The rearrangement joins TRBV5-8 to TRBJ1-1; D is perhaps TRBD1 (5 bases). V lost 4 bases and J lost 8, with 12 bases in between. The CDR3 loop spans 12 amino acids. From germline, CDR1 is SGHTS and CDR2 YDEGEE. CDR3: CASSLPWTEAFF. In nucleotides, the CDR3 is TGTGCCAGCAGCCTCCCCTGGACAGAAGCTTTCTTT.

This clone appeared once. The chain joins TRBV6-4 to TRBJ2-3, with 8 bases identical to TRBD2. Germline loops: CDR1 MRHNA, CDR2 SNTAGT. Losses at the gene ends were 3 bases for V and 4 bases for J; bases not matched to a gene: 6. The CDR3 runs to 15 residues. CDR3 amino acids: CASSEGAGAADTQYF. The DNA of the CDR3 is TGTGCCAGCAGTGAGGGAGCGGGAGCGGCAGATACGCAGTATTTT.

The chain joins TRBV21-1 to TRBJ2-7; TRBD2, the D gene given by the table, was not confirmed from the DNA. TRBV21-1 is designated a pseudogene. CDR3 size: 19 residues. This chain's CDR3 is CASSKVGWLAGEGWYEQYF. DNA of the CDR3: TGTGCCAGCAGCAAAGTGGGGTGGCTAGCGGGAGAGGGCTGGTACGAGCAGTACTTC.

The chain carries TRBV18 and TRBJ2-7, with 7 bases fitting TRBD2. This CDR3 is 15 amino acids long. Per the germline V gene, CDR1 is KGHSH and CDR2 is LQKENI. J lost 3 bases, V lost 2 bases, and 7 bases had no gene match. This CDR3 reads CASSPDFQRGYEQYF. CDR3 in DNA: TGTGCCAGCTCACCAGACTTCCAGCGGGGCTACGAGCAGTACTTC.

The chain employs TRBV7-3 and TRBJ2-1; D remains ambiguous. The CDR3 sequence is 13 residues long. Germline values: CDR1 SGHTA, CDR2 FQGTGA. V lost 1 base and J lost 5, with 6 bases in between. The CDR3 nucleotides are TGTGCCAGCAGCTTAAGTGTCGACAATGAGCAGTTCTTC. It translates to CASSLSVDNEQFF. The variable domain in full, with the rest retrieved from reference TRBV7-3 and TRBJ2-1, is GAGVSQTPSNKVTEKGKYVELRCDPISGHTALYWYRQSLGQGPEFLIYFQGTGAADDSGLPNDRFFAVRPEGSVSTLKIQRTERGDSAVYLCASSLSVDNEQFFGPGTRLTVL.

This chain connects TRBV6-1 to TRBJ1-4; a possible D gene is TRBD1 (5 bases). The V gene lost 8 bases and the J gene lost 14 bases, with 15 bases spanning the gap. This CDR3 comprises 11 residues. Germline values: CDR1 MNHNS, CDR2 SASEGT. The CDR3 DNA is TGTGCCAGCCGCGGGGGTCAGACCCTGTTTTTT. This encodes CASRGGQTLFF.

The chain employs TRBV5-1 and TRBJ2-1; 16 bases map to TRBD2. This CDR3 region has 15 residues. Germline V gene lookup returns CDR1 SGHRS and CDR2 YFSETQ. The ends lost 3 bases at V and 9 bases at J; junction bases unmatched: 3. CDR3 amino acids: CASSSGTSGRVEQFF. CDR3 DNA: TGCGCCAGCAGCTCCGGGACTAGCGGGAGGGTTGAGCAGTTCTTC.

The rearrangement joins TRBV5-1 to TRBJ2-5; perhaps TRBD1 as D (6 bases). In germline, CDR1 is SGHRS, CDR2 YFSETQ. V dropped 5 bases and J dropped 5 bases, with 13 bases sitting between them. This CDR3 comprises 13 residues. Here the CDR3 DNA reads TGCGCCAGCAGGCAGGGGCCGGGGGAGACCCAGTACTTC. Its protein is CASRQGPGETQYF.

The chain links TRBV7-9 to TRBJ2-7; D is perhaps TRBD1 or TRBD2 (5 bases each). V was trimmed by 7 bases and J by 0 bases, leaving 16 bases between them. There are 15 residues in the CDR3. Germline V lookup: CDR1 SEHNR, CDR2 FQNEAQ (reference sequence). CDR3 bases: TGTGCCAGCAACCGCCGGGACGGCATCTCCTACGAGCAGTACTTC. Translation: CASNRRDGISYEQYF.

This chain connects TRBV6-6 to TRBJ2-1; D not resolved. There are 12 residues in the CDR3. Germline CDR1 is MNHNY and CDR2 is SVGAGI (reference sequence). Trimming pared 5 bases from V and 5 bases from J, leaving 7 bases between. Here the CDR3 reads CASSPTNNEQFF. CDR3 nucleotides: TGTGCCAGCAGTCCGACAAACAATGAGCAGTTCTTC.

The gene calls are TRBV5-5 and TRBJ2-1, with 11 bases lining up with TRBD2. Germline CDR1 reads SGHKS; CDR2 reads YYEKEE (reference sequence). Germline trimming cut 3 bases from V and 2 bases from J; bases unmatched to any gene: 4. This CDR3 is built from 16 residues. The DNA of the CDR3 is TGTGCCAGCAGCTCCACGACTAGCGGGGCCTACAATGAGCAGTTCTTC. Translating it yields CASSSTTSGAYNEQFF.

CDR3 loop: CASSKHNEETQYF. The CDR3 region has the DNA TGTGCCAGTAGTAAACACAATGAAGAGACCCAGTACTTC. This chain links TRBV19 with TRBJ2-5; D unclear. Between the trimmed V and J ends, which lost 4 bases and 3 bases, there was a span of 9 bases. This CDR3 is 13 amino acids long. Per germline, CDR1 LNHDA and CDR2 SQIVND (reference sequence).

The rearrangement joins TRBV18 to TRBJ1-2, with D unresolved. Germline V lookup: CDR1 KGHSH, CDR2 LQKENI. This CDR3 contains 15 residues. The V end lost 4 bases, the J end lost 1 base, and 13 bases lay between the germline ends. The CDR3 DNA is TGTGCCAGCTCACGGTCGGAAACGGGTAACTATGGCTACACCTTC. This sequence encodes CASSRSETGNYGYTF.

The chain joins TRBV11-2 to TRBJ2-1, with TRBD2 matching over 9 bases. The V gene end was trimmed by 5 bases and the J gene end by 9 bases; junction bases not matched to a gene: 14. CDR3 length: 16 amino acids. Germline V lookup: CDR1 SGHAT, CDR2 FQNNGV. The CDR3 is CASSPPPREGRGEQFF. The CDR3 DNA reads TGTGCCAGCAGCCCTCCCCCGCGGGAGGGCCGGGGTGAGCAGTTCTTC.

The rearrangement uses TRBV5-1 and TRBJ2-7; tentative D call: TRBD2 (7 bases). The CDR3 sequence is 17 residues long. The germline V and J ends were trimmed by 0 bases and 4 bases, with 20 bases remaining between them. Germline assignment: CDR1 SGHRS and CDR2 YFSETQ. The CDR3 bases are TGCGCCAGCAGCTTGGCCAAGGGGGGGGCCAGCCTTTACGAGCAGTACTTC. Residues: CASSLAKGGASLYEQYF. Full variable domain (outside the CDR3, taken from reference TRBV5-1 and TRBJ2-7): KAGVTQTPRYLIKTRGQQVTLSCSPISGHRSVSWYQQTPGQGLQFLFEYFSETQRNKGNFPGRFSGRQFSNSRSEMNVSTLELGDSALYLCASSLAKGGASLYEQYFGPGTRLTVT.

The rearrangement joins TRBV7-2 to TRBJ2-5; TRBD2 matches at 7 bases. Germline CDR1 SGHTA, CDR2 FQGNSA. J gave up 3 bases and V 2 bases, and 3 bases lay outside the gene matches. This CDR3 region has 14 residues. This chain's CDR3 is CASSLWSGEETQYF. The CDR3 DNA follows: TGTGCCAGCAGCTTATGGAGCGGGGAAGAGACCCAGTACTTC. Drawing the rest from reference TRBV7-2 and TRBJ2-5, the complete variable domain is GAGVSQSPSNKVTEKGKDVELRCDPISGHTALYWYRQSLGQGLEFLIYFQGNSAPDKSGLPSDRFSAERTGGSVSTLTIQRTQQEDSAVYLCASSLWSGEETQYFGPGTRLLVL.

The CDR3 DNA follows: TGTGCCAGCAGTTTACCTATCAGGGCAGGCTACACCTTC. Its protein product is CASSLPIRAGYTF. The chain links TRBV28 to TRBJ1-2, with D possibly TRBD1 on 5 matching bases. The CDR3 has 13 residues. Trimming cost V 2 bases and J 8 bases, with 12 bases left between them. The germline gives CDR1 MDHEN, CDR2 SYDVKM.

This chain connects TRBV29-1 to TRBJ2-2; D is uncertain. Trimming pared 3 bases from V and 3 bases from J, leaving 11 bases between. The CDR3 totals 14 residues. Germline assignment: CDR1 SQVTM and CDR2 ANQGSEA. The CDR3 reads CSVDGRTDTGELFF. In DNA, the CDR3 is TGCAGCGTTGACGGCAGGACGGACACCGGGGAGCTGTTTTTT.

This chain joins TRBV6-1 and TRBJ1-1; D not certain. With 6 bases removed from V and 3 bases from J, the gap between germline ends came to 8 bases. There are 12 residues in the CDR3. Germline values: CDR1 MNHNS, CDR2 SASEGT. The CDR3 DNA is TGTGCCAGCAGGAGGGAGGACACTGAAGCTTTCTTT. Translating gives CASRREDTEAFF.

The rearrangement links TRBV6-6 to TRBJ2-7, with TRBD2 as a possible D gene (6 bases). The CDR3 is made up of 15 amino acids. Trimming removed 2 bases at V and 2 bases at J, with 13 bases between. Germline CDR1 is MNHNY and CDR2 is SVGAGI (reference sequence). CDR3 nucleotide sequence: TGTGCCAGCAGTTACCGGGAGCCATCCACCTACGAGCAGTACTTC. Its translation: CASSYREPSTYEQYF.

This chain uses TRBV30 with TRBJ1-1; no definite D call. Between the trimmed V and J ends, which lost 1 base and 3 bases, there was a span of 12 bases. CDR3 length equals 14 residues. The V gene's germline CDR1 is GTSNPN and CDR2 SVGIG (reference sequence). CDR3 nucleotides: TGTGCCTGGAGTGGGTTCGGATACCACACTGAAGCTTTCTTT. Its protein is CAWSGFGYHTEAFF.

V usage is TRBV23-1 and J usage is TRBJ1-5, with D possibly TRBD1 on 6 matching bases. TRBV23-1 is marked as an open reading frame, function uncertain. V was trimmed by 11 bases and J by 1 base, leaving 21 bases between them. The CDR3 spans 16 residues. The DNA for the CDR3 is TGCGCCTGCAATCAAGACAGGACCCGAAGCAATCAGCCCCAGCATTTT. Amino acids: CACNQDRTRSNQPQHF.